This T cell receptor (beta chain) was retrieved from a study of response to subunit inactivated influenza vaccine. From the RT-PCR reads, TCRdb called clonotypes with MiXCR, one entry per CDR3 protein. The table shows a few hundred thousand distinct CDR3 sequences, with approximately 10% occurring only once. V lost 3 bases and J 5 bases, leaving 13 bases between the germline ends. This CDR3 spans 14 amino acids. Germline V lookup: CDR1 KGHSH, CDR2 LQKENI. These records were also assigned to another study, of T cells expressing NK-cell markers. Turning to that study: A 5'RACE template switching approach incorporating UMIs was used to make TCR beta cDNA. CD8+ T cells in roughly six donors included dominant NKG2C+ clonotypes at 1.0-7.0%. The study left the HCMV specificity of expanded NKG2C+ T cell clones unresolved.

The genes are TRBV18 and TRBJ2-5; weak D call: TRBD1 (5 bases). The receptor comes from a man aged 50-59 years who received an inactivated influenza vaccine. The specimen comprised PBMCs from blood, sampled on the day of vaccination. CDR3 DNA: TGTGCCAGCTCACCTATCGACAGCCCGGAGACCCAGTACTTC. It is translated as CASSPIDSPETQYF.